The next 9 T cell receptor beta chains were all read from a single sample in a study of T cells in localized non-small cell lung cancer. TCRdb keeps only in-frame clones here, not all; method: immunoSEQ multiplex PCR. The table shows fewer than 35,000 clones, with approximately 94% occurring only once. Sample: peripheral blood, taken before any cancer treatment. The receptor source for this set is a woman aged 35-75 years with stage I lung adenocarcinoma.

The chain carries TRBV5-1 and TRBJ2-5, with 7 bases lining up with TRBD2. Trimming at V came to 1 base and at J to 2 bases, leaving 5 bases not matched to a gene. This CDR3 has 15 residues. The germline gives CDR1 SGHRS, CDR2 YFSETQ. The CDR3 spells CASSLTPAGQETQYF. DNA for the CDR3: TGCGCCAGCAGCTTGACCCCAGCGGGACAAGAGACCCAGTACTTC.

The chain recombines TRBV18 with TRBJ2-7, with 15 bases fitting TRBD2. The CDR3 consists of 16 residues. V lost 6 bases to trimming and J lost 0 bases; unmatched junction nucleotides: 3. Germline CDR1 reads KGHSH; CDR2 reads LQKENI. The CDR3 nucleotides are TGTGCCAGCTCTATGGGACTAGCGGGGGGCTCCTACGAGCAGTACTTC. Translating it yields CASSMGLAGGSYEQYF.

The V call is TRBV4-2, the J call TRBJ1-5; no clear D. CDR1 is LGHNA and CDR2 is YNFKEQ in the germline V gene. Trimming took off 1 base at V and 1 base at J, with 11 bases between the two ends. There are 16 residues in the CDR3. CDR3 in amino acids: CASSQGVRVSNQPQHF. The DNA of the CDR3 is TGTGCCAGCAGCCAAGGGGTTAGGGTGAGCAATCAGCCCCAGCATTTT.

As for this clone: At one end the junction does not follow the germline gene, possibly because of a read error. The J gene is TRBJ1-5, the V gene TRBV7-2; 9 nucleotides align to TRBD1. The CDR3 spans 17 residues. Per the germline V gene, CDR1 is SGHTA and CDR2 is FQGNSA. The CDR3 is CVSSKRSGTGFNQPQHF. CDR3 bases: TGTGTCAGCAGCAAGAGATCCGGGACAGGGTTCAATCAGCCCCAGCATTTT.

The chain joins TRBV6-1 to TRBJ1-2; 7 nucleotides line up with TRBD1. The germline V gene has CDR1 MNHNS and CDR2 SASEGT. V was clipped by 3 bases and J by 7 bases; unmatched bases: 14. The CDR3 has 16 residues. Here the CDR3 reads CASSDAGRQGRSGYTF. The DNA for the CDR3 is TGTGCCAGCAGTGATGCTGGGAGACAGGGCAGAAGTGGCTACACCTTC.

The genes are TRBV7-2 and TRBJ2-3; 7 bases map to TRBD2. CDR1 SGHTA and CDR2 FQGNSA come from the germline V gene. The V gene end was trimmed by 1 base and the J gene end by 4 bases; junction bases not matched to a gene: 5. The CDR3 runs 15 residues. The CDR3 is CASSLGTGGADTQYF. In DNA form, the CDR3 reads TGTGCCAGCAGCTTAGGAACGGGAGGTGCAGATACGCAGTATTTT. The whole variable domain, remainder taken from reference TRBV7-2 and TRBJ2-3, is GAGVSQSPSNKVTEKGKDVELRCDPISGHTALYWYRQSLGQGLEFLIYFQGNSAPDKSGLPSDRFSAERTGGSVSTLTIQRTQQEDSAVYLCASSLGTGGADTQYFGPGTRLTVL.

This clone was observed a single time. At one end, the junction sequence differs from germline, possibly due to a read error. The chain is built from TRBV5-1 and TRBJ2-1; D perhaps matches TRBD1 (6 bases). This CDR3 spans 14 amino acids. Germline CDR1 is SGHRS and CDR2 is YFSETQ. DNA for the CDR3: TGCGCCAGCAGGTTGGGCAGGGGATACAATGAGCAGTTCTTC. Translation: CASRLGRGYNEQFF.

This chain uses TRBV18 with TRBJ1-1, with unresolved D. Germline-derived CDR1 and CDR2 are KGHSH and LQKENI. The CDR3 sequence is 13 residues long. V dropped 3 bases and J dropped 3 bases, with 8 bases sitting between them. CDR3 in DNA: TGTGCCAGCTCACCCGAGGCCTACACTGAAGCTTTCTTT. Its protein is CASSPEAYTEAFF.

The chain combines TRBV6-5 with TRBJ2-7, with D possibly being TRBD2 (5 bases). The CDR3 has 16 amino acids. Trimming shortened V by 0 bases and J by 3 bases, and 15 bases separated the two germline ends. The germline gives CDR1 MNHEY, CDR2 SVGAGI. The CDR3 nucleotides are TGTGCCAGCAGTTACTCGACGGCTAGCAATAACTACGAGCAGTACTTC. This gives the protein CASSYSTASNNYEQYF.